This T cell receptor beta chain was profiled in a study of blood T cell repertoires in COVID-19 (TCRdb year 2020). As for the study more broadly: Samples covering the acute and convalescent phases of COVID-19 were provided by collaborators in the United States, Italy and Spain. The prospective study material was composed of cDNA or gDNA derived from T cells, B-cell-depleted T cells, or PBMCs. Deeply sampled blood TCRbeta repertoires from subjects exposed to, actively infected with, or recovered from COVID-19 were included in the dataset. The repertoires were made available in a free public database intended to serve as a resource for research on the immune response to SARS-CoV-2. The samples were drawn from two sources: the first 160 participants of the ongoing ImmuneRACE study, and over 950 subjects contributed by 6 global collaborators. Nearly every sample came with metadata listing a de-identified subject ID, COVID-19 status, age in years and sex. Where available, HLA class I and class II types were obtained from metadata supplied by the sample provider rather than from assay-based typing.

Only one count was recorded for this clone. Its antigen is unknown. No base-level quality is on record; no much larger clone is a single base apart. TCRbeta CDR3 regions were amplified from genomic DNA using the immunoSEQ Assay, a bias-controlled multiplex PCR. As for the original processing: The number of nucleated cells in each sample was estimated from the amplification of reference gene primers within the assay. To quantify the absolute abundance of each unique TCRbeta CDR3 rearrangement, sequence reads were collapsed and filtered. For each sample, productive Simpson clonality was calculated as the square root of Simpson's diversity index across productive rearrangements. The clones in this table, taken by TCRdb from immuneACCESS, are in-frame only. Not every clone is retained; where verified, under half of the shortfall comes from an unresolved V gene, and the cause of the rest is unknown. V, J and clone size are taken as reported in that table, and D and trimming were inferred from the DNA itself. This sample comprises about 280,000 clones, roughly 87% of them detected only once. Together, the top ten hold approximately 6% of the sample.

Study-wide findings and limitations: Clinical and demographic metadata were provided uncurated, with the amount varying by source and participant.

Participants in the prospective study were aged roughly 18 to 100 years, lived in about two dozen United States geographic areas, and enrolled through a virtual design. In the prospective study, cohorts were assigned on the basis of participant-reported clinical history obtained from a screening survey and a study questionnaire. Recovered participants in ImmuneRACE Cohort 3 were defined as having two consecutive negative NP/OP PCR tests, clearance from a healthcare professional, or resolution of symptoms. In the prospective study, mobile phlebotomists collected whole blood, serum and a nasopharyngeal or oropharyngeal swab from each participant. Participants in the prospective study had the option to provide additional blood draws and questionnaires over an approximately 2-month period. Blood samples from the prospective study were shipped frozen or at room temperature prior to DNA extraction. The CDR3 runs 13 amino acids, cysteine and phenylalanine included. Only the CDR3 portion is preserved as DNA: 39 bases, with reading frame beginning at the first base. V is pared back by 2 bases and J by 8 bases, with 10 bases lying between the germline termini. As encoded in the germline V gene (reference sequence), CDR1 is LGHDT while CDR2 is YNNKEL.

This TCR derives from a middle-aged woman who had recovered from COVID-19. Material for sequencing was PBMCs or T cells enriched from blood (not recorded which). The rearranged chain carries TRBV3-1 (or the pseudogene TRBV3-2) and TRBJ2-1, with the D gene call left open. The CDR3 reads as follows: CASSQFRTHEQFF. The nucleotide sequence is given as TGTGCCAGCAGCCAATTCCGCACTCATGAGCAGTTCTTC.